The 10 T cell receptor beta chains given below trace back to one sample, sequenced in a study of blood T cell repertoires in COVID-19. TCRdb's copy holds only in-frame clones and misses some; the assay was immunoSEQ multiplex PCR. The sample consists of 200,000 to 250,000 clones, less than 90% of them appearing once. The sample was peripheral blood. The receptors derive from a woman over 75 with COVID-19, enrolled during active disease.

The chain joins TRBV6-2 or TRBV6-3 to TRBJ1-2, with a tentative D call TRBD1 (6 bases). Germline assignment: CDR1 MNHEY and CDR2 SVGEGT. The CDR3 covers 13 residues. V lost 5 bases and J 5 bases, leaving 12 bases between the germline ends. The CDR3 DNA sequence: TGTGCCAGCAGTCCGCAGGGGATGTATGGCTACACCTTC. As protein: CASSPQGMYGYTF.

The chain recombines TRBV18 with TRBJ1-2; 7 bases are a match to TRBD1. J lost 8 bases, V lost 3 bases, and 6 bases had no gene match. The CDR3 consists of 13 residues. Germline-derived CDR1 and CDR2 are KGHSH and LQKENI. Written as DNA, the CDR3 is TGTGCCAGCTCACCCGACAGGGACCTAGGCTACACCTTC. Encoded protein: CASSPDRDLGYTF.

This clone has only one observation. This chain uses TRBV6-5 with TRBJ1-3, with unresolved D. Trimming removed 0 bases at V and 0 bases at J, with 9 bases between. The CDR3 covers 16 residues. Germline CDR1 reads MNHEY; CDR2 reads SVGAGI. CDR3 loop: CASSYSGPDSGNTIYF. The CDR3 DNA follows: TGTGCCAGCAGTTACTCGGGCCCCGACTCTGGAAACACCATATATTTT.

The chain recombines TRBV24-1 with TRBJ2-2; 7 positions agree with TRBD1. Trimming took 1 base from V and 4 from J; bases not matched to a gene: 2. The germline CDR1 and CDR2 sequences are KGHDR and SFDVKD. This CDR3 has 15 residues. CDR3 nucleotide sequence: TGTGCCACCAGTGATTTAGGGACAGCCACCGGGGAGCTGTTTTTT. This gives the protein CATSDLGTATGELFF.

The chain uses TRBV15 and TRBJ2-1; 12 bases map to TRBD1. This CDR3 contains 15 residues. Per the germline V gene, CDR1 is LNHNV and CDR2 is YYDKDF (reference sequence). V dropped 2 bases and J dropped 9; count of bases not matched to a gene: 5. The CDR3: CATSRPGQGATEQFF. The CDR3 nucleotides read TGTGCCACCAGCAGACCGGGACAGGGGGCGACTGAGCAGTTCTTC.

V usage is TRBV30 and J usage is TRBJ1-1, with D unresolved. Germline V CDR1 and CDR2: GTSNPN, SVGIG (reference sequence). The CDR3 loop spans 12 amino acids. The germline V and J ends were trimmed by 1 base and 13 bases, with 16 bases remaining between them. CDR3 region: CAWSATHPGLFF. CDR3 nucleotides: TGTGCCTGGAGTGCGACCCACCCCGGACTTTTCTTT.

The chain joins TRBV6-2 or TRBV6-3 to TRBJ2-3; maybe TRBD2 (6 bases). Trimming removed 2 bases from V and 5 bases from J, with 14 bases in between. The CDR3 runs to 15 residues. The germline gives CDR1 MNHEY, CDR2 SVGEGT. The CDR3 loop reads CASSYETHSGDTQYF. The CDR3 DNA sequence: TGTGCCAGCAGTTACGAAACCCATAGCGGAGATACGCAGTATTTT.

The chain carries TRBV7-9 and TRBJ2-7; tentative D call: TRBD1 (6 bases). With 3 bases removed from V and 0 bases from J, the gap between germline ends came to 15 bases. Germline loops: CDR1 SEHNR, CDR2 FQNEAQ (reference sequence). The CDR3 consists of 16 residues. CDR3 in DNA: TGTGCCAGCAGCTTGTTAGGACAGAGGAGCTCCTACGAGCAGTACGTC. Its translation: CASSLLGQRSSYEQYV.

This clone was detected once. V gene TRBV6-5 combines with J gene TRBJ1-1; no clear D. Trimming removed 6 bases from V and 0 bases from J, with 8 bases in between. CDR1 MNHEY and CDR2 SVGAGI come from the germline V gene. The CDR3 covers 13 residues. This CDR3 is CASSATLNTEAFF. CDR3 coding DNA: TGTGCCAGCAGCGCAACATTGAACACTGAAGCTTTCTTT.

This chain uses TRBV19 with TRBJ1-1; the match to TRBD1 covers 7 bases. This CDR3 contains 13 residues. Per germline, CDR1 LNHDA and CDR2 SQIVND (reference sequence). Trimming took 4 bases from V and 6 from J; bases not matched to a gene: 5. The CDR3 sequence: CASSTTGAAEAFF. The CDR3 DNA reads as TGTGCCAGTAGTACCACAGGGGCTGCTGAAGCTTTCTTT.